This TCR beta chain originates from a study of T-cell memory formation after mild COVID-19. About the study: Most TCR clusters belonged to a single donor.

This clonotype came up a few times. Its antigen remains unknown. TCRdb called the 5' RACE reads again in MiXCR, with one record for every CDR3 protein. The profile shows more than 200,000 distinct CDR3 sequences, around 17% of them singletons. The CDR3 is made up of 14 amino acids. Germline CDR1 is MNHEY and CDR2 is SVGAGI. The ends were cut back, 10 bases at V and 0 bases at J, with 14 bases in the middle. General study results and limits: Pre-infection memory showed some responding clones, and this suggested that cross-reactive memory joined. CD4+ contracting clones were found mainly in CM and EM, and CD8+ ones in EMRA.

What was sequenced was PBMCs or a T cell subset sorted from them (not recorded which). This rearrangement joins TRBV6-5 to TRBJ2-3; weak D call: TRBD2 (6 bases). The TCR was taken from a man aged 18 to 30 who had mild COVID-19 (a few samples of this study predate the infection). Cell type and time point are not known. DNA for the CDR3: TGTGCCACCTCCCCAGGGACTAGCACAGATACGCAGTATTTT. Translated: CATSPGTSTDTQYF.